This TCR beta chain appears in the sequencing data of a study of blood T cell repertoires in COVID-19. Study at large: From the United States, Italy and Spain came samples of acute and convalescent COVID-19. Sample material is recorded as cDNA or gDNA derived from T cells, B-cell-depleted T cells, or PBMCs.

Profiled with immunoSEQ multiplex PCR; TCRdb holds only in-frame clones, not every one. The repertoire holds about 53,000 clones, with roughly 85% as singletons. CDR1 is SGHRS and CDR2 is YFSETQ in the germline V gene. V gave up 1 base and J gave up 4 bases, with 3 bases separating them. This CDR3 is 12 amino acids long. The chain recombines TRBV5-1 with TRBJ1-3; D unclear. The sequenced sample consisted of peripheral blood. This TCR derives from a man of 80 years or more with acute or convalescent COVID-19. The CDR3 loop reads CASSLQGNTIYF. Here the CDR3 DNA reads TGCGCCAGCAGCTTGCAGGGAAACACCATATATTTT.